This T cell receptor (beta chain) emerged from a study of neoadjuvant nivolumab and ipilimumab in lung cancer. Broader study findings: Resected tumors had greater TCR richness and clonality than uninvolved lung.

A remark on this clone: Its antigen is unknown.

Sequencing was performed with immunoSEQ multiplex PCR; in TCRdb, only in-frame clones are kept and a portion is missing. The sample has tens of thousands of clones, 85% to 90% seen once. The CDR3 runs to 14 residues. Germline CDR1 ENHRY, CDR2 SYGVKD. V lost 1 base and J 1 base, leaving 4 bases between the germline ends. This rearrangement joins TRBV10-3 to TRBJ2-2; D is unclear. The sequence was obtained from an adult with non-small cell lung cancer. The sequencing here drew on peripheral blood, taken before neoadjuvant nivolumab, alone or with ipilimumab. The CDR3 protein is CAISEWQNTGELFF. CDR3 DNA sequence: TGTGCCATCAGTGAGTGGCAGAACACCGGGGAGCTGTTTTTT.